This TCR beta chain is drawn from a study of blood T cells in healthy people across ages. PCR was performed a second time for about 7 to 12 cycles using a sample-barcoded 5' primer and a J-beta primer mix. One entry per CDR3 protein results from TCRdb running MiXCR on the 5' RACE reads. The repertoire consists of 1.5 million to 2 million distinct CDR3 sequences, with 34% occurring once and the leading ten covering 11%. As concerns this clonotype: Its matching antigen is unknown. A much larger clone is a single base away; this may be a read error.

Study-wide findings and caveats: Age showed a roughly linear inverse relationship with TCR beta diversity per million T cells.

This CDR3 is built from 15 residues. The clonotype originates from a woman aged 25 to 39 in good health. Sequencing was done on a sample of blood. This sequence joins TRBV12-3 or TRBV12-4 and TRBJ2-1; 15 bases line up with TRBD2. In nucleotides, the CDR3 is TGTGCCGGCAGGACTAGCGGGAGGGATATGAATGAGCAGTTCTTC. As protein: CAGRTSGRDMNEQFF.